The text below deals with one T cell receptor (beta chain). The antigen remains unidentified. For the second PCR, which ran for roughly 6 to 11 cycles, a sample-barcoded 5' primer and a J-beta primer mix were used. With 12 random nucleotides, a template-switch adaptor tagged each individual cDNA molecule. From the 5' RACE reads, TCRdb called clonotypes with MiXCR, one entry per CDR3 protein. The sample holds 800,000 to 900,000 distinct CDR3 sequences, approximately 59% seen once. The data are from a study of blood T cells in healthy people across ages. Regarding the study as a whole: Higher naive T cell percentage went strongly together with higher TCR beta diversity.

Caucasian, healthy and from Russia, the donors were aged between roughly 6 and 95. In germline, CDR1 is MDHEN, CDR2 SYDVKM. The CDR3 spans 13 residues. V gave up 4 bases and J gave up 5 bases, with 12 bases separating them. The receptor was isolated from a man younger than 45 in good health. What was sequenced was blood. The chain employs TRBV28 and TRBJ2-7; possible D gene TRBD1, 5 bases. CDR3 DNA: TGTGCCAGCAGTTGGGGCAGGGCGAACGAGCAGTACTTC. Its protein is CASSWGRANEQYF.